This T cell receptor (beta chain) emerged from a study of blood T cell repertoires in COVID-19. Sequencing used immunoSEQ multiplex PCR; TCRdb keeps in-frame clones, though not all of them. The data contain over 300,000 clones, 65% to 85% of them singletons. Germline CDR1 SGHNT, CDR2 YYREEE (reference sequence). Trimming left V 3 bases short and J 0 bases short, with 12 bases between. The CDR3 runs 15 residues. The genes are TRBV5-4 and TRBJ1-1; tentatively, D is TRBD1 (6 bases). This TCR was sampled from a woman in her 50s with acute or convalescent COVID-19. Sequences were obtained from peripheral blood. CDR3 nucleotide sequence: TGTGCCAGCAGCTCACCGGACAGCCTGAACACTGAAGCTTTCTTT. It yields the protein CASSSPDSLNTEAFF. The full variable domain, with the rest looked up from reference TRBV5-4 and TRBJ1-1, is ETGVTQSPTHLIKTRGQQVTLRCSSQSGHNTVSWYQQALGQGPQFIFQYYREEENGRGNFPPRFSGLQFPNYSSELNVNALELDDSALYLCASSSPDSLNTEAFFGQGTRLTVV.